This T cell receptor (beta chain) was captured by sequencing in a study of vaccination and CD4 T cells after COVID-19. Study information: Cells were stimulated with overlapping spike peptides from SARS-CoV-2, HCoV-NL63, HCoV-OC43 and HCoV-229E. Control cultures used a CEFX viral epitope pool, an HIV-1 Nef peptide pool, or no peptide.

An Oncomine TCR Beta short-read assay was used to sequence the DNA from cultured CD4+ T cells. Via MiXCR, TCRdb re-called the PCR reads, giving one row per CDR3 protein. Counted here are roughly 16,000 distinct CDR3 sequences, roughly 53% occurring once; the ten biggest clones make up roughly 12%. As for treatment: approximately 9-day PBMC culture with coronavirus spike peptide pools or control peptides (ViraFEST assay). Peptide-pool expansion of antigen-specific T cells preceded TCR sequencing in ViraFEST. Positive PCR tests were logged from March through December 2020, ahead of US Alpha, Beta and Delta variants. V lost 3 bases and J lost 1, with 12 bases in between. CDR1 is SEHNR and CDR2 is FQNEAQ in the germline V gene (reference sequence). This CDR3 region has 15 residues. Worth noting for this clonotype: Its antigen is not known.

The sequenced material came from CD4+ T cells from blood, cultured in vitro. The V gene is TRBV7-9, the J gene TRBJ1-1; no clear D. The receptor was isolated from a human donor who had recovered from COVID-19. CDR3 in DNA: TGTGCCAGCAGCTTGAATAGTTGGCAGAACACTGAAGCTTTCTTT. This codes for CASSLNSWQNTEAFF. The full variable domain, completed using reference TRBV7-9 and TRBJ1-1, is DTGVSQNPRHKITKRGQNVTFRCDPISEHNRLYWYRQTLGQGPEFLTYFQNEAQLEKSRLLSDRFSAERPKGSFSTLEIQRTEQGDSAMYLCASSLNSWQNTEAFFGQGTRLTVV.